This TCR beta chain was sequenced in a study of T cell repertoires in cytomegalovirus infection. Study-level points and caveats: The ex vivo response showed dominance by HLA-C-restricted CMV-specific TCR beta clonotypes.

TCRdb re-analysed the reads in MiXCR, keeping a single row per CDR3 protein. The sample has about 130,000 distinct CDR3 sequences; about 24% are singletons. This clonotype was seen just once. As yet, its antigen is unknown. The receptor was isolated from a human donor in good health (CMV status not recorded). Some clones in this sample may be carry-over from other donors' samples. Sequences were obtained from PBMCs, sequenced either directly or after in vitro stimulation (not recorded which).

The CDR3 DNA reads as TGTGCCAGCAGCCCTAGCGGGAGGTTCGGCGGCACAGATACGCAGTATTTT. This gives the protein CASSPSGRFGGTDTQYF. This chain joins TRBV7-9 and TRBJ2-3; 11 bases match TRBD2. Germline V gene sequence: CDR1 SEHNR, CDR2 FQNEAQ (reference sequence). The V segment lost 5 bases and the J segment 1 base; nucleotides outside the gene matches: 8. The CDR3 has 17 amino acids.